Each of the 3 T cell receptor beta chains below was sequenced from the same sample in a study of blood T cell repertoires in COVID-19. TCRdb's table, derived via immunoSEQ multiplex PCR, lists solely in-frame clones and lacks some. The table lists 30,000 to 40,000 clones, approximately 78% of them singletons. The material sequenced was peripheral blood. Receptors were obtained from a man aged 60 to 69 in a cohort sampled during active COVID-19.

The chain carries TRBV5-1 and TRBJ2-5; D remains unclear. The germline V gene encodes CDR1 SGHRS and CDR2 YFSETQ. The CDR3 has 14 residues. Trimming shortened V by 1 base and J by 0 bases, and 7 bases separated the two germline ends. CDR3 coding DNA: TGCGCCAGCAGCTTGTATTCAGACCAAGAGACCCAGTACTTC. Its protein is CASSLYSDQETQYF.

Remarks on this clone: One junction end does not reproduce the germline sequence, and a read error may be involved. The chain links TRBV4-1 to TRBJ2-1, with D possibly TRBD2 on 6 matching bases. There are 14 residues in the CDR3. Germline CDR1 MGHRA, CDR2 YSYEKL. CDR3: CASSLRDSDNEQFF. The CDR3 coding sequence is TGCGCCAGCAGCCTCCGGGACTCCGACAATGAGCAGTTCTTC.

This chain uses TRBV9 with TRBJ2-7, with D hard to call. Trimming left V 4 bases short and J 5 bases short, with 13 bases between. This CDR3 region has 13 residues. Looked up from germline, CDR1 is SGDLS and CDR2 is YYNGEE. The CDR3 nucleotides read TGTGCCAGCAGCCCTCAACCTGTAGACGAGCAGTACTTC. Amino acids: CASSPQPVDEQYF.